This T cell receptor beta chain stems from a study of T cell responses to AZD1222 COVID-19 vaccine. Repertoires were generated with immunoSEQ multiplex PCR, while TCRdb's copy carries only in-frame clones and drops some. The sample records 150,000 to 200,000 clones, 88% being singletons. Of note for this clone: The antigen is undetermined.

J lost 5 bases, V lost 4 bases, and 3 bases had no gene match. This CDR3 region has 14 residues. Germline V CDR1 and CDR2: MNHEY, SVGAGI. Overall study results and limits: In a largely white British group with more females than males, clonal diversity was possibly underestimated.

Sequencing was performed on peripheral blood, taken on day 0 of AZD1222 vaccination. The clonotype was recovered from an adult in good health. V usage is TRBV6-5 and J usage is TRBJ2-2, with 8 bases aligning to TRBD1. The CDR3 nucleotides read TGTGCCAGCAGTTTGGGACAGGAGACCGGGGAGCTGTTTTTT. Encoded protein: CASSLGQETGELFF.